Shown below are 27 T cell receptor beta chains from a single sample sequenced in a study of post-analysis software for immune sequencing data. Findings and limits, study-wide: The study found TRBV5-6, TRBV5-1 and TRBV20-1 among four to six TRBV segments more frequent in patients than controls.

Unique molecular identifiers tagged the TCR beta cDNA libraries. TCRdb ran MiXCR on the PCR reads and lists one entry per CDR3 protein. The sample records 820,000 or so distinct CDR3 sequences, roughly 58% being singletons. Their antigens remain unidentified. The sample consisted of blood. The receptors derive from a girl between 10 and 17 years old with multiple sclerosis.

This chain links TRBV11-3 with TRBJ2-4, with D perhaps TRBD1 or TRBD2 (5 bases each). The J call is uncertain, as TRBJ2-7 better fits the DNA end. CDR3 length: 15 amino acids. The V gene's germline CDR1 is SGHNT and CDR2 YENEEA. The CDR3 sequence is CASSLAPGARHEQYF. The DNA for the CDR3 is TGTGCCAGCAGCTTAGCCCCCGGGGCTCGCCACGAGCAGTACTTC.

The chain carries TRBV3-1 and TRBJ2-5; D gene ambiguous. The better agreement between TRBJ2-7 and the DNA end casts doubt on the J call. The germline CDR1 and CDR2 sequences are LGHDT and YNNKEL (reference sequence). CDR3 size: 15 residues. CDR3 in amino acids: CASSQVGGQTYEQYF. Here the CDR3 DNA reads TGTGCCAGCAGCCAAGTGGGTGGCCAGACCTACGAGCAGTACTTC.

This chain joins TRBV7-3 and TRBJ1-6, with a weak D call TRBD1 (5 bases). The germline V gene has CDR1 SGHTA and CDR2 FQGTGA. Trimming stripped 4 bases from V and 9 bases from J, with 10 bases between. The CDR3 is made up of 13 amino acids. As DNA, the CDR3 is TGTGCCAGCAGCTGGACGGGGGTTTCACCCCTCCACTTT. Its translation: CASSWTGVSPLHF.

This clonotype was seen more than once but under ten times. The rearrangement joins TRBV25-1 to TRBJ2-7, with TRBD2 as a possible D gene (5 bases). Germline CDR1 MGHDK, CDR2 SYGVNS. The CDR3 consists of 14 residues. Trimming stripped 4 bases from V and 7 bases from J, with 17 bases between. CDR3 nucleotide sequence: TGTGCCAGCAGTGCCGGTTTGATACCGGGAGAGCAGTACTTC. Protein product: CASSAGLIPGEQYF.

The V gene is TRBV20-1, the J gene TRBJ2-7; 7 positions match TRBD1. This CDR3 contains 15 residues. Germline V gene lookup returns CDR1 DFQATT and CDR2 SNEGSKA (reference sequence). V shed 3 bases and J 0 bases; nucleotides not matched to a gene: 8. CDR3 sequence reads: CSARETGTASYEQYF. The CDR3, as DNA: TGCAGTGCTAGGGAAACCGGGACAGCCTCCTACGAGCAGTACTTC.

The chain couples TRBV21-1 to TRBJ2-7; the table names TRBD1, a call not compared with the DNA. With the DNA end fitting TRBJ2-4 better, the J assignment may be wrong. TRBV21-1 is recorded as a pseudogene. This CDR3 is built from 14 residues. CDR3 loop: CASSKRTGRNIQYF. The CDR3 DNA reads as TGTGCCAGCAGCAAAAGGACAGGGAGAAACATTCAGTACTTC.

The V call is TRBV20-1, the J call TRBJ2-7; D remains ambiguous. CDR3 length: 14 residues. The V end was cut by 6 bases, the J end by 3 bases, with 18 bases between. The germline V gene encodes CDR1 DFQATT and CDR2 SNEGSKA (reference sequence). The CDR3 DNA is TGCAGTGCCCGCTCGAAGGAATCACTCTACGAGCAGTACTTC. This translates into CSARSKESLYEQYF.

This chain links TRBV5-1 with TRBJ1-2; the D is unclear. V lost 0 bases and J lost 3, with 9 bases in between. In germline, CDR1 is SGHRS, CDR2 YFSETQ. The CDR3 has 14 amino acids. CDR3 nucleotide sequence: TGCGCCAGCAGCTTGGATAACTTCGACTATGGCTACACCTTC. It encodes CASSLDNFDYGYTF.

The V call is TRBV6-4, the J call TRBJ1-6; a possible D gene is TRBD1 (5 bases). Germline CDR1 MRHNA, CDR2 SNTAGT. This CDR3 spans 13 amino acids. Between the trimmed V and J ends, which lost 0 bases and 10 bases, there was a span of 7 bases. The CDR3 reads CASSDSEGSPLHF. The CDR3 DNA is TGTGCCAGCAGTGACTCGGAGGGGTCACCCCTCCACTTT.

This chain joins TRBV2 and TRBJ2-1; TRBD2 is a possible D gene (6 bases). Germline CDR1 reads SNHLY; CDR2 reads FYNNEI. The CDR3 is made up of 17 amino acids. V was pared by 0 bases and J by 1 base, with 13 bases between. CDR3 in DNA: TGTGCCAGCAGTGAAGCGCGGGACGGTGGGTCCTACAATGAGCAGTTCTTC. Amino acids: CASSEARDGGSYNEQFF.

The chain recombines TRBV20-1 with TRBJ2-4, with a weak D call TRBD1 (5 bases). Deletions cut 0 bases from V and 8 bases from J, with 17 bases between. Per germline, CDR1 DFQATT and CDR2 SNEGSKA (reference sequence). The CDR3 covers 15 residues. DNA of the CDR3: TGCAGTGCTAGAGATCCTAGGGGAAGCTTCGACATTCAGTACTTC. It codes for CSARDPRGSFDIQYF.

The chain has TRBV20-1 and TRBJ2-3; D perhaps matches TRBD2 (5 bases). This CDR3 has 14 amino acids. V was trimmed by 2 bases and J by 1 base, leaving 10 bases between them. The germline V gene has CDR1 DFQATT and CDR2 SNEGSKA (reference sequence). The CDR3 spells CSARPSLGTDTQYF. CDR3 nucleotides: TGCAGTGCTAGACCTAGCCTCGGCACAGATACGCAGTATTTT.

This chain links TRBV6-5 with TRBJ2-1, with 7 bases matching TRBD2. J lost 7 bases, V lost 2 bases, and 8 bases had no gene match. CDR3 length equals 15 residues. Germline loops: CDR1 MNHEY, CDR2 SVGAGI. The CDR3 DNA sequence: TGTGCCAGCAGTTACCTCGGACTAGGGGAGAATGAGCAGTTCTTC. Translated, it gives CASSYLGLGENEQFF.

This clonotype was seen ten or more times. The chain recombines TRBV5-1 with TRBJ2-3; 7 nucleotides agree with TRBD1. The CDR3 is 15 residues long. Losses at the gene ends were 0 bases for V and 1 base for J; bases not matched to a gene: 2. The germline V gene encodes CDR1 SGHRS and CDR2 YFSETQ. CDR3 residues: CASSLGQGGTDTQYF. The DNA for the CDR3 is TGCGCCAGCAGCTTGGGACAGGGAGGCACAGATACGCAGTATTTT. The full variable domain, rest sourced from reference TRBV5-1 and TRBJ2-3, is KAGVTQTPRYLIKTRGQQVTLSCSPISGHRSVSWYQQTPGQGLQFLFEYFSETQRNKGNFPGRFSGRQFSNSRSEMNVSTLELGDSALYLCASSLGQGGTDTQYFGPGTRLTVL.

J is TRBJ2-3 and V is TRBV7-8, with 11 bases lining up with TRBD2. There are 17 residues in the CDR3. Germline lookup yields CDR1 SGHVS and CDR2 FQNEAQ. Losses at the gene ends were 4 bases for V and 5 bases for J; bases not matched to a gene: 11. This CDR3 reads CASSSLAGGFIGDTQYF. CDR3 DNA: TGTGCCAGCAGCTCCTTAGCGGGAGGGTTTATTGGAGATACGCAGTATTTT.

In its sample, this clonotype was seen a few times. The V gene is TRBV5-1, the J gene TRBJ2-2; possible D gene TRBD1, 5 bases. The ends were cut back, 0 bases at V and 0 bases at J, with 6 bases in the middle. The germline CDR1 and CDR2 sequences are SGHRS and YFSETQ. The CDR3 is 15 residues long. DNA for the CDR3: TGCGCCAGCAGCTTGGCGACAGCGAACACCGGGGAGCTGTTTTTT. Translated: CASSLATANTGELFF. The entire variable domain, with the rest obtained from reference TRBV5-1 and TRBJ2-2, is as follows: KAGVTQTPRYLIKTRGQQVTLSCSPISGHRSVSWYQQTPGQGLQFLFEYFSETQRNKGNFPGRFSGRQFSNSRSEMNVSTLELGDSALYLCASSLATANTGELFFGEGSRLTVL.

The chain employs TRBV18 and TRBJ2-7, with a tentative D call TRBD2 (6 bases). The CDR3 spans 15 residues. The V and J ends lost 5 bases and 2 bases respectively, with 16 bases between them. Germline CDR1 KGHSH, CDR2 LQKENI. This chain's CDR3 is CASSGSEGKTYEQYF. In DNA, the CDR3 is TGTGCCAGCTCAGGGTCGGAGGGCAAAACCTACGAGCAGTACTTC. Complete variable domain (other parts from reference TRBV18 and TRBJ2-7): NAGVMQNPRHLVRRRGQEARLRCSPMKGHSHVYWYRQLPEEGLKFMVYLQKENIIDESGMPKERFSAEFPKEGPSILRIQQVVRGDSAAYFCASSGSEGKTYEQYFGPGTRLTVT.

The genes are TRBV20-1 and TRBJ2-1; 12 bases line up with TRBD2. Germline V gene sequence: CDR1 DFQATT, CDR2 SNEGSKA (reference sequence). With V trimmed by 4 bases and J by 8 bases, 6 bases remained unmatched. This CDR3 is built from 14 residues. The CDR3 region has the DNA TGCAGTGCTATAAGACTAGCGGGAGCGCATGAGCAGTTCTTC. Amino acids: CSAIRLAGAHEQFF.

The sample holds a few counts of this clonotype. The CDR3 DNA reads TGCAGCGTTGCCCCTGTCCAGGGCTCTGGGGCCAACGTCCTGACTTTC. Protein sequence: CSVAPVQGSGANVLTF. V usage is TRBV29-1 and J usage is TRBJ2-6, with a tentative D call TRBD1 (5 bases). The CDR3 contains 16 residues. The V end lost 4 bases, the J end lost 0 bases, and 13 bases lay between the germline ends. CDR1 and CDR2 (germline): SQVTM, ANQGSEA.

This clonotype was picked up a small number of times. V is TRBV20-1 and J is TRBJ2-1, with 11 bases aligning to TRBD2. V was clipped by 6 bases and J by 7 bases; unmatched bases: 2. Germline V gives CDR1 DFQATT, CDR2 SNEGSKA (reference sequence). CDR3 length: 12 residues. The CDR3 sequence is CSAWTSGNEQFF. The CDR3 DNA follows: TGCAGTGCGTGGACTAGCGGGAATGAGCAGTTCTTC.

This rearrangement joins TRBV21-1 to TRBJ2-5; the table's TRBD1 call for D was not verified on the DNA. TRBV21-1 is deemed a pseudogene. The CDR3 covers 16 residues. This CDR3 is CASSTPGGRGIGTQYF. The CDR3 DNA reads as TGTGCCAGCAGCACCCCTGGGGGACGGGGTATTGGGACCCAGTACTTC.

V and J are TRBV5-1 and TRBJ2-1; 9 nucleotides line up with TRBD2. CDR1 is SGHRS and CDR2 is YFSETQ in the germline V gene. The CDR3 sequence is 18 residues long. Unmatched junction bases numbered 14, after V lost 4 bases and J lost 3 bases. This CDR3 reads CASSRVGRLAGNYNEQFF. The CDR3 bases are TGCGCCAGCAGCCGGGTAGGGCGGCTAGCGGGAAACTACAATGAGCAGTTCTTC.

This chain connects TRBV15 to TRBJ2-3; D gene ambiguous. CDR3 length: 12 amino acids. The germline CDR1 and CDR2 sequences are LNHNV and YYDKDF (reference sequence). The V and J ends lost 1 base and 4 bases respectively, with 3 bases between them. CDR3 nucleotide sequence: TGTGCCACCAGCAGAGGGTCAGATACGCAGTATTTT. Translation gives CATSRGSDTQYF.

This clonotype came up a few times. V is TRBV6-5 and J is TRBJ2-7; TRBD1 might be the D (6 bases). With 8 bases removed from V and 3 bases from J, the gap between germline ends came to 14 bases. Germline CDR1 reads MNHEY; CDR2 reads SVGAGI. The CDR3 runs to 13 residues. The CDR3 reads CASRQGKGYEQYF. In DNA form, the CDR3 reads TGTGCCAGCCGGCAGGGGAAGGGCTACGAGCAGTACTTC.

The genes are TRBV9 and TRBJ2-7; D gene uncertain. V lost 3 bases and J lost 2, with 12 bases in between. The CDR3 spans 14 residues. Germline loops: CDR1 SGDLS, CDR2 YYNGEE. CDR3 residues: CASSASGRTYEQYF. CDR3 nucleotides: TGTGCCAGCAGCGCATCGGGCCGAACCTACGAGCAGTACTTC. Full variable domain (missing parts from reference TRBV9 and TRBJ2-7): DSGVTQTPKHLITATGQRVTLRCSPRSGDLSVYWYQQSLDQGLQFLIQYYNGEERAKGNILERFSAQQFPDLHSELNLSSLELGDSALYFCASSASGRTYEQYFGPGTRLTVT.

This clonotype came up once. The chain recombines TRBV3-1 with TRBJ1-4; D is possibly TRBD1 (5 bases). The CDR3 is made up of 16 amino acids. Looked up from germline, CDR1 is LGHDT and CDR2 is YNNKEL (reference sequence). Trimming shortened V by 6 bases and J by 8 bases, and 22 bases separated the two germline ends. CDR3 DNA: TGTGCCAGCAGTCATACGGGCCAGGGTTTTAGAGAAAAACTGTTTTTT. It specifies CASSHTGQGFREKLFF.

The chain is built from TRBV12-3 or TRBV12-4 and TRBJ1-1; TRBD1 is a possible D gene (5 bases). The CDR3 loop spans 14 amino acids. V gave up 6 bases and J gave up 4 bases, with 15 bases separating them. The CDR3: CASRGIREGTEAFF. In nucleotides, the CDR3 is TGTGCCAGCAGAGGTATCAGGGAGGGCACTGAAGCTTTCTTT.